A selection of T cell receptor beta chains follows, all from one sample in a study of blood T cells in healthy people across ages. TCRdb analysed the 5' RACE reads with MiXCR anew, one entry per CDR3 protein. This table holds some 690,000 distinct CDR3 sequences, 22% found once. Input material: blood. These receptors were taken from a man between 70 and 80 years old in good health. Each CDR3 is given with its conserved first and last residue. Fields, in order: J gene, V gene, D gene, CDR3 protein. D genes are given only for firm matches.

J: TRBJ2-5; V: TRBV19; D: NA; CDR3: CASSGPLTGPTDF
J: TRBJ1-2; V: TRBV27; D: NA; CDR3: CASSLIGNYGYTF
J: TRBJ1-4; V: TRBV29-1; D: NA; CDR3: CSVSLYGTPNEKLFF
J: TRBJ2-3; V: TRBV12-3/TRBV12-4; D: NA; CDR3: CASSSKPGDTQYF
J: TRBJ1-1; V: TRBV6-6; D: TRBD1; CDR3: CASSYRGHDEAFF
J: TRBJ1-1; V: TRBV7-2; D: TRBD1; CDR3: CASNNIGGVDEAFF
J: TRBJ1-3; V: TRBV5-4; D: TRBD1; CDR3: CASSTGQGPGNTIYF
J: TRBJ1-6; V: TRBV20-1; D: NA; CDR3: CSARGQSSYNSPLHF
J: TRBJ2-3; V: TRBV24-1; D: TRBD2; CDR3: CATSETSGSTDTQYF
J: TRBJ2-1; V: TRBV12-3/TRBV12-4; D: TRBD2; CDR3: CASRPGLAGDAEQFF
J: TRBJ1-1; V: TRBV5-1; D: NA; CDR3: CASSSGRFGTEAFF